This T cell receptor (beta chain) was captured in a study of cytomegalovirus exposure and HLA in healthy donors. PCR used 60 Vbeta primers and 13 Jbeta primers. Here immunoSEQ multiplex PCR was the method, and the copy in TCRdb shows in-frame clones only, minus some. The sample yields 70,000 to 100,000 clones, less than 70% seen once. A word on this clone: Its antigen is not identified.

The CDR3 extends over 16 amino acids. Germline lookup yields CDR1 SGHTA and CDR2 FQGNSA. Between the trimmed V and J ends, which lost 5 bases and 5 bases, there was a span of 20 bases. Broader study findings: Common viral pathogens (according to a later analysis) appeared linked to several of the most significant clusters. It was only CMV serostatus that was available as immune exposure information. It was reportedly the case that the classifier diagnosed cytomegalovirus status with high specificity and sensitivity.

The specimen was PBMCs. This sequence joins TRBV7-2 and TRBJ2-3; tentatively, D is TRBD2 (6 bases). This TCR derives from a man between 50 and 59 years old in good health and CMV-seronegative. The CDR3 DNA follows: TGTGCCAGCAGCACATCCCTGACGCGGGGTGAAGATACGCAGTATTTT. This gives the protein CASSTSLTRGEDTQYF. Filled out from reference TRBV7-2 and TRBJ2-3, the complete variable domain reads GAGVSQSPSNKVTEKGKDVELRCDPISGHTALYWYRQSLGQGLEFLIYFQGNSAPDKSGLPSDRFSAERTGGSVSTLTIQRTQQEDSAVYLCASSTSLTRGEDTQYFGPGTRLTVL.